This TCR beta chain was sequenced for a study of molecular identifiers for immune sequencing clone quantification. Naive CD8 T cells were FACS-sorted by CD8+CD4-CCR7+CD45RA+ markers. The CDR3 contains 13 residues. Trimming pared 2 bases from V and 4 bases from J, leaving 6 bases between. The germline V gene encodes CDR1 MNHEY and CDR2 SVGAGI. Preparation of the bulk TCR libraries relied on previously described methods and listed TCR primers. In TCRdb, the PCR reads were re-called with MiXCR into one record per CDR3 protein. The sample includes under 600,000 distinct CDR3 sequences, approximately 25% of them seen just once. This clonotype was observed many times.

The chain uses TRBV6-5 and TRBJ1-5, with unresolved D. Sequencing was performed on naive CD8+ T cells from blood, with Jurkat cell RNA spiked in. As for subset: FACS-sorted CD8+CD4-CCR7+CD45RA+ naive T cells. The sequence was obtained from a human donor in good health. Some libraries in this study had Jurkat cell RNA spiked in. Here the CDR3 DNA reads TGTGCCAGCAGTTACGGTCCTAATCAGCCCCAGCATTTT. Translation: CASSYGPNQPQHF.